This TCR beta chain was recorded in a study of identical twins. Study-level points and caveats: Twins' surplus sharing was weaker for beta out-of-frame sequences.

A universal primer site was incorporated via template switching, and the cDNA contained unique molecular identifiers. TCRdb analysed the 5' RACE reads with MiXCR anew, one entry per CDR3 protein. This sample has about 550,000 distinct CDR3 sequences, with approximately 20% found just once. On this clonotype: Its matching antigen is unknown.

This sample also belongs to another study, concerning yellow fever vaccine responses in identical twins.

Material for sequencing was CD4+ T cells sorted from blood. This TCR was recovered from a young woman in good health.

The CDR3 nucleotides are TGCAGTGCCCCCGGAGACGCTTCCTACGAGCAGTACGTC. Translation gives CSAPGDASYEQYV. This sequence joins TRBV20-1 and TRBJ2-7; D ambiguous. The CDR3 covers 13 residues. CDR1 and CDR2 (germline): DFQATT, SNEGSKA (reference sequence). With 6 bases removed from V and 1 base from J, the gap between germline ends came to 13 bases.